This T cell receptor (beta chain) stems from a study of blood T cell repertoires in COVID-19. CDR3 size: 15 residues. Germline CDR1 reads SEHNR; CDR2 reads FQNEAQ (reference sequence). The junction had 3 bases not matched to a gene; V was cut back by 1 base and J by 1 base. Only in-frame clones appear in the TCRdb table, and some are missing; sequencing was by immunoSEQ multiplex PCR. The sample carries fewer than 450,000 clones, roughly 87% recorded once. Turning to this clone: Other DNA sequences in the same sample also yield this CDR3.

The chain uses TRBV7-9 and TRBJ1-1; 7 nucleotides agree with TRBD1. The clonotype was recovered from a woman aged 40 to 55 with acute COVID-19. The specimen sequenced was PBMCs or T cells enriched from blood (not recorded which). The CDR3 DNA reads as TGTGCCAGCAGCTTAGGCACAGGGGCGAACACTGAAGCTTTCTTT. It translates to CASSLGTGANTEAFF.